The rows below give T cell receptor beta chains drawn from one sample of a study of blood T cell repertoires in COVID-19. Libraries were prepared by immunoSEQ multiplex PCR; TCRdb keeps only in-frame clonotypes and omits some of them. Of about 270,000 clones listed, about 89% are singletons. The sample comprised peripheral blood. The receptors here all came from a man in his forties with active or convalescent COVID-19. Both conserved end residues are part of each CDR3. A D gene is named only where the DNA matches it firmly. The listing skips clone size in some rows; elsewhere it reads once, few, many or a size class.

j_call: TRBJ2-3
d_call: .
v_call: TRBV5-1
clone_size: .
cdr3_aa: CASSVDRSTDTQYF
cdr3_nt: TGCGCCAGCAGCGTAGACAGAAGCACAGATACGCAGTATTTT

j_call: TRBJ1-2
d_call: .
v_call: TRBV2
clone_size: few
cdr3_aa: CASRGRVGYGYTF
cdr3_nt: TGTGCCAGCCGGGGGAGGGTAGGCTATGGCTACACCTTC

j_call: TRBJ2-3
d_call: .
v_call: TRBV21-1
clone_size: .
cdr3_aa: CASSKATRRSNTQYF
cdr3_nt: TGTGCCAGCAGCAAAGCGACTAGACGATCAAATACGCAGTATTTT

j_call: TRBJ1-1
d_call: .
v_call: TRBV6-5
clone_size: .
cdr3_aa: CASRVGNTEAFF
cdr3_nt: TGTGCCAGCAGGGTCGGGAACACTGAAGCTTTCTTT

j_call: TRBJ2-1
d_call: TRBD1
v_call: TRBV10-2
clone_size: .
cdr3_aa: CASSAGTGGPNEQFF
cdr3_nt: TGCGCCAGCAGCGCCGGGACAGGGGGCCCCAATGAGCAGTTCTTC

j_call: TRBJ2-2
d_call: TRBD2
v_call: TRBV5-1
clone_size: once
cdr3_aa: CASSSSSGGGTGELFF
cdr3_nt: TGCGCCAGCAGCTCCTCTAGCGGGGGAGGCACCGGGGAGCTGTTTTTT

j_call: TRBJ1-1
d_call: .
v_call: TRBV6-5
clone_size: .
cdr3_aa: CASSYRPGGYTEAFF
cdr3_nt: TGTGCCAGCAGTTACCGTCCGGGGGGTTACACTGAAGCTTTCTTT

j_call: TRBJ2-1
d_call: .
v_call: TRBV11-3
clone_size: .
cdr3_aa: CASTSYDNEQFF
cdr3_nt: TGTGCCAGCACTTCCTATGACAATGAGCAGTTCTTC

j_call: TRBJ2-2
d_call: TRBD1
v_call: TRBV11-3
clone_size: .
cdr3_aa: CASSFLTGYGAGELFF
cdr3_nt: TGTGCCAGCAGCTTCTTGACAGGGTATGGGGCCGGGGAGCTGTTTTTT

j_call: TRBJ1-1
d_call: .
v_call: TRBV19
clone_size: .
cdr3_aa: CASSDQGLNTEAFF
cdr3_nt: TGTGCCAGTAGTGATCAGGGCCTGAACACTGAAGCTTTCTTT

j_call: TRBJ2-7
d_call: .
v_call: TRBV18
clone_size: .
cdr3_aa: CASSPRGPTVQYF
cdr3_nt: TGTGCCAGCTCACCCCGGGGTCCTACGGTGCAGTACTTC

j_call: TRBJ2-7
d_call: .
v_call: TRBV5-4
clone_size: many
cdr3_aa: CASSLFQGLSSYEQYF
cdr3_nt: TGTGCCAGCAGCTTGTTTCAAGGACTTAGCTCCTACGAGCAGTACTTC

j_call: TRBJ1-1
d_call: .
v_call: TRBV12-5
clone_size: .
cdr3_aa: CASGLVLSGDNTEAFF
cdr3_nt: TGTGCTAGTGGTTTGGTACTATCGGGGGATAACACTGAAGCTTTCTTT

j_call: TRBJ1-1
d_call: .
v_call: TRBV3-1/TRBV3-2
clone_size: .
cdr3_aa: CASSQATANTEAFF
cdr3_nt: TGTGCCAGCAGCCAAGCGACAGCGAACACTGAAGCTTTCTTT

j_call: TRBJ2-3
d_call: TRBD2
v_call: TRBV10-2
clone_size: few
cdr3_aa: CASSEIAGAVDTQYF
cdr3_nt: TGCGCCAGCAGTGAAATAGCGGGGGCGGTCGATACGCAGTATTTT

j_call: TRBJ1-2
d_call: TRBD1
v_call: TRBV10-3
clone_size: .
cdr3_aa: CAISESTGQGARYGYTF
cdr3_nt: TGTGCCATCAGTGAGTCTACGGGGCAGGGGGCTAGATATGGCTACACCTTC

j_call: TRBJ1-5
d_call: TRBD1
v_call: TRBV3-1/TRBV3-2
clone_size: .
cdr3_aa: CASSLGTGRSNQPQHF
cdr3_nt: TGTGCCAGCAGCCTGGGGACAGGTCGGAGCAATCAGCCCCAGCATTTT

j_call: TRBJ1-4
d_call: .
v_call: TRBV19
clone_size: .
cdr3_aa: CASSRRASGATNEKLFF
cdr3_nt: TGTGCCAGTAGTAGGAGGGCCTCGGGAGCAACTAATGAAAAACTGTTTTTT

j_call: TRBJ1-2
d_call: TRBD1
v_call: TRBV28
clone_size: once
cdr3_aa: CASSFVGQGGGYTF
cdr3_nt: TGTGCCAGCAGTTTCGTAGGACAGGGAGGTGGCTACACCTTC

j_call: TRBJ2-5
d_call: .
v_call: TRBV3-1/TRBV3-2
clone_size: once
cdr3_aa: CASSQYVQETQYF
cdr3_nt: TGTGCCAGCAGCCAATATGTACAAGAGACCCAGTACTTC

j_call: TRBJ1-1
d_call: .
v_call: TRBV6-1
clone_size: few
cdr3_aa: CASSELEGDAEAFF
cdr3_nt: TGTGCCAGCAGTGAATTAGAAGGGGATGCTGAAGCTTTCTTT

j_call: TRBJ1-1
d_call: TRBD1
v_call: TRBV5-1
clone_size: .
cdr3_aa: CASSFDRGNTEAFF
cdr3_nt: TGCGCCAGCAGCTTCGACAGGGGCAACACTGAAGCTTTCTTT

j_call: TRBJ1-6
d_call: TRBD1
v_call: TRBV6-5
clone_size: .
cdr3_aa: CASSYSSWDRASPLHF
cdr3_nt: TGTGCCAGCAGTTACTCGAGTTGGGACAGGGCTTCACCCCTCCACTTT

j_call: TRBJ1-2
d_call: .
v_call: TRBV2
clone_size: .
cdr3_aa: CASSREDYGYTF
cdr3_nt: TGTGCCAGCAGCAGGGAAGACTATGGCTACACCTTC

j_call: TRBJ1-5
d_call: .
v_call: TRBV19
clone_size: .
cdr3_aa: CASSSDRSNQPQHF
cdr3_nt: TGTGCCAGTAGTTCGGACAGAAGCAATCAGCCCCAGCATTTT

j_call: TRBJ1-1
d_call: .
v_call: TRBV5-6
clone_size: few
cdr3_aa: CASSFSPGIAFF
cdr3_nt: TGTGCCAGCAGCTTTTCCCCAGGGATAGCTTTCTTT

j_call: TRBJ1-2
d_call: .
v_call: TRBV27
clone_size: once
cdr3_aa: CAFGEGTSGSYGYTF
cdr3_nt: TGTGCCTTTGGGGAGGGAACGTCCGGGAGCTATGGCTACACCTTC

j_call: TRBJ1-1
d_call: .
v_call: TRBV14
clone_size: .
cdr3_aa: CASSQVYGFGAFF
cdr3_nt: TGTGCCAGCAGCCAAGTTTACGGGTTTGGAGCTTTCTTT

j_call: TRBJ2-2
d_call: .
v_call: TRBV12-3/TRBV12-4
clone_size: once
cdr3_aa: CASSLGSTGELFF
cdr3_nt: TGTGCCAGCAGTTTAGGGAGTACCGGGGAGCTGTTTTTT

j_call: TRBJ1-3
d_call: .
v_call: TRBV4-1
clone_size: .
cdr3_aa: CASSPETGLSGNTIYF
cdr3_nt: TGCGCCAGCAGTCCCGAGACAGGCCTCTCTGGAAACACCATATATTTT